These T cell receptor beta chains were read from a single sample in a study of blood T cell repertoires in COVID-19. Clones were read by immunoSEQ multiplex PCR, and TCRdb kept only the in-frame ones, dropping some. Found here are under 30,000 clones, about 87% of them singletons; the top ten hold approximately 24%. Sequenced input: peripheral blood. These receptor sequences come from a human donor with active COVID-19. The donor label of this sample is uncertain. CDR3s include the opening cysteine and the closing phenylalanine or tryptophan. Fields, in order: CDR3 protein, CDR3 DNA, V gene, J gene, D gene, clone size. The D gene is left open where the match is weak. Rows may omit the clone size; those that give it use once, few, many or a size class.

cdr3_aa: CASRWGRNGANVLTF; cdr3_nt: TGTGCCAGCAGATGGGGGAGGAACGGGGCCAACGTCCTGACTTTC; v_call: TRBV28; j_call: TRBJ2-6; d_call: -; clone_size: -
cdr3_aa: CASSDSTGVNGYTF; cdr3_nt: TGTGCCAGCAGTGACTCGACAGGGGTTAATGGCTACACCTTC; v_call: TRBV6-4; j_call: TRBJ1-2; d_call: TRBD1; clone_size: -
cdr3_aa: CASSVGSSYEQYF; cdr3_nt: TGTGCCAGCAGCGTAGGCAGTTCCTACGAGCAGTACTTC; v_call: TRBV9; j_call: TRBJ2-7; d_call: -; clone_size: -
cdr3_aa: CASSLVPSSGRAPDTQYF; cdr3_nt: TGTGCCAGCAGCTTAGTACCCTCTAGCGGGAGGGCCCCAGATACGCAGTATTTT; v_call: TRBV7-8; j_call: TRBJ2-3; d_call: TRBD2; clone_size: -
cdr3_aa: CSASQGPGTGNGNEQFF; cdr3_nt: TGCAGTGCTAGTCAGGGACCCGGGACAGGGAACGGCAATGAGCAGTTCTTC; v_call: TRBV20-1; j_call: TRBJ2-1; d_call: TRBD1; clone_size: few
cdr3_aa: CSGGQGGMVYEQYF; cdr3_nt: TGCAGCGGGGGACAGGGAGGGATGGTGTACGAGCAGTACTTC; v_call: TRBV29-1; j_call: TRBJ2-7; d_call: TRBD1; clone_size: -
cdr3_aa: CASSRPMRSSYNEQFF; cdr3_nt: TGTGCCAGCAGCCGTCCCATGCGGAGCTCCTACAATGAGCAGTTCTTC; v_call: TRBV21-1; j_call: TRBJ2-1; d_call: -; clone_size: -
cdr3_aa: CASSKRAGVRETQYF; cdr3_nt: TGTGCCAGCAGCAAGAGGGCAGGGGTTAGGGAGACCCAGTACTTC; v_call: TRBV5-4; j_call: TRBJ2-5; d_call: -; clone_size: few
cdr3_aa: CASSFDRENTGELFF; cdr3_nt: TGTGCTAGCAGCTTTGACAGGGAAAACACCGGGGAGCTGTTTTTT; v_call: TRBV7-7; j_call: TRBJ2-2; d_call: TRBD1; clone_size: -
cdr3_aa: CASSPPGLGDTQYF; cdr3_nt: TGTGCCAGCAGTCCACCGGGTCTCGGGGATACGCAGTATTTT; v_call: TRBV6-5; j_call: TRBJ2-3; d_call: -; clone_size: -
cdr3_aa: CASRGLAGGPWEQYF; cdr3_nt: TGTGCCAGCAGAGGTCTAGCGGGAGGGCCGTGGGAGCAGTACTTC; v_call: TRBV2; j_call: TRBJ2-7; d_call: TRBD2; clone_size: -
cdr3_aa: CASSPDITGELFF; cdr3_nt: TGTGCCAGCTCACCGGACATTACCGGGGAGCTGTTTTTT; v_call: TRBV18; j_call: TRBJ2-2; d_call: -; clone_size: -
cdr3_aa: CASSPTLNYGYTF; cdr3_nt: TGTGCCAGCAGCCCGACACTTAACTATGGCTACACCTTC; v_call: TRBV7-9; j_call: TRBJ1-2; d_call: -; clone_size: -
cdr3_aa: CASRAGNTGELFF; cdr3_nt: TGTGCCAGCCGAGCCGGGAACACCGGGGAGCTGTTTTTT; v_call: TRBV7-9; j_call: TRBJ2-2; d_call: -; clone_size: few
cdr3_aa: CASSLDDIYEQYF; cdr3_nt: TGTGCCAGCAGCTTAGATGACATCTACGAGCAGTACTTC; v_call: TRBV13; j_call: TRBJ2-7; d_call: -; clone_size: -
cdr3_aa: CASSQKQGVQETQYF; cdr3_nt: TGTGCCAGCAGCCAAAAACAGGGTGTGCAAGAGACCCAGTACTTC; v_call: TRBV27; j_call: TRBJ2-5; d_call: -; clone_size: -
cdr3_aa: CASRRGRGQNTEAFF; cdr3_nt: TGTGCCAGCAGGAGGGGGCGAGGGCAGAACACTGAAGCTTTCTTT; v_call: TRBV28; j_call: TRBJ1-1; d_call: TRBD1; clone_size: -
cdr3_aa: CASSYSTGTGIYGYTF; cdr3_nt: TGTGCCAGCAGTTACTCGACCGGGACAGGGATCTATGGCTACACCTTC; v_call: TRBV6-5; j_call: TRBJ1-2; d_call: TRBD1; clone_size: -
cdr3_aa: CASSLELAEWDTQYF; cdr3_nt: TGTGCCAGCAGCTTAGAACTAGCGGAATGGGATACGCAGTATTTT; v_call: TRBV7-9; j_call: TRBJ2-3; d_call: TRBD2; clone_size: -
cdr3_aa: CASSLRGIGRSYEQYF; cdr3_nt: TGTGCCAGCAGCTTAAGGGGCATCGGAAGGTCCTACGAGCAGTACTTC; v_call: TRBV7-9; j_call: TRBJ2-7; d_call: -; clone_size: -
cdr3_aa: CASSQYGGDSPLHF; cdr3_nt: TGTGCCAGCAGCCAGTACGGGGGGGACTCACCCCTCCACTTT; v_call: TRBV3-1/TRBV3-2; j_call: TRBJ1-6; d_call: -; clone_size: -
cdr3_aa: CASSSGLAGGVLADTQYF; cdr3_nt: TGTGCCAGCAGTTCAGGACTAGCGGGGGGGGTTTTGGCAGATACGCAGTATTTT; v_call: TRBV27; j_call: TRBJ2-3; d_call: TRBD2; clone_size: -
cdr3_aa: CASSRPRLVRGETQYF; cdr3_nt: TGCGCCAGCAGCCGCCCCAGGCTAGTCAGGGGAGAGACCCAGTACTTC; v_call: TRBV4-1; j_call: TRBJ2-5; d_call: -; clone_size: -
cdr3_aa: CASSQQGSGELFF; cdr3_nt: TGTGCCAGCAGCCAGCAGGGGTCCGGGGAGCTGTTTTTT; v_call: TRBV5-4; j_call: TRBJ2-2; d_call: -; clone_size: -
cdr3_aa: CASSLDVSGRARTQYF; cdr3_nt: TGCGCCAGCAGCTTAGACGTCAGCGGGAGGGCCAGGACGCAGTATTTT; v_call: TRBV4-1; j_call: TRBJ2-3; d_call: TRBD2; clone_size: -
cdr3_aa: CASSATGLGRTFF; cdr3_nt: TGTGCCAGCAGCGCTACAGGGTTGGGTCGGACTTTCTTT; v_call: TRBV27; j_call: TRBJ1-1; d_call: -; clone_size: -
cdr3_aa: CASSPIGGNNYGYTF; cdr3_nt: TGTGCCAGTAGCCCGATCGGGGGGAATAACTATGGCTACACCTTC; v_call: TRBV19; j_call: TRBJ1-2; d_call: -; clone_size: -
cdr3_aa: CASSYRTGISSYNEQFF; cdr3_nt: TGTGCCAGCAGCTACAGGACAGGGATCAGCTCCTACAATGAGCAGTTCTTC; v_call: TRBV13; j_call: TRBJ2-1; d_call: TRBD1; clone_size: -
cdr3_aa: CASSPRAGGSYEQYF; cdr3_nt: TGTGCCAGCAGCCCTCGAGCGGGGGGTTCCTACGAGCAGTACTTC; v_call: TRBV7-2; j_call: TRBJ2-7; d_call: TRBD2; clone_size: -
cdr3_aa: CASSAQGHSGNTIYF; cdr3_nt: TGTGCCAGCAGCGCTCAGGGTCATTCAGGAAACACCATATATTTT; v_call: TRBV6-5; j_call: TRBJ1-3; d_call: -; clone_size: -
cdr3_aa: CASSYSPGNTEAFF; cdr3_nt: TGTGCCAGCAGTTACTCCCCAGGGAACACTGAAGCTTTCTTT; v_call: TRBV6-5; j_call: TRBJ1-1; d_call: -; clone_size: -
cdr3_aa: CASSNSPGTGGSGFFGYTF; cdr3_nt: TGCGCCAGCAGCAACAGTCCCGGGACAGGGGGCTCGGGGTTCTTTGGCTACACCTTC; v_call: TRBV10-1; j_call: TRBJ1-2; d_call: TRBD1; clone_size: -
cdr3_aa: CASSVTGTRDDNEQFF; cdr3_nt: TGTGCCAGCAGCGTTACCGGGACTAGGGATGACAATGAGCAGTTCTTC; v_call: TRBV4-2; j_call: TRBJ2-1; d_call: TRBD2; clone_size: -
cdr3_aa: CASSRGESSYNSPLHF; cdr3_nt: TGCGCCAGCAGCCGCGGAGAGAGCTCCTATAATTCACCCCTCCACTTT; v_call: TRBV4-1; j_call: TRBJ1-6; d_call: -; clone_size: -
cdr3_aa: CASSLDSTNYGYTF; cdr3_nt: TGTGCCAGCAGCTTGGACAGTACTAACTATGGCTACACCTTC; v_call: TRBV7-2; j_call: TRBJ1-2; d_call: -; clone_size: -
cdr3_aa: CASSLFIDEQYF; cdr3_nt: TGTGCCAGCAGTCTATTTATCGACGAGCAGTACTTC; v_call: TRBV28; j_call: TRBJ2-7; d_call: -; clone_size: -
cdr3_aa: CASSTGGGYTF; cdr3_nt: TGTGCCAGCAGTACAGGGGGCGGCTACACCTTC; v_call: TRBV6-5; j_call: TRBJ1-2; d_call: TRBD1; clone_size: -
cdr3_aa: CASSRKEGQPQHF; cdr3_nt: TGTGCCAGCAGTCGAAAAGAGGGTCAGCCCCAGCATTTT; v_call: TRBV6-5; j_call: TRBJ1-5; d_call: -; clone_size: -
cdr3_aa: CASSSAGTGGYNEQFF; cdr3_nt: TGTGCCAGCAGCTCAGCCGGGACAGGGGGGTACAATGAGCAGTTCTTC; v_call: TRBV5-5; j_call: TRBJ2-1; d_call: TRBD1; clone_size: -
cdr3_aa: CASSILQTSYNEQFF; cdr3_nt: TGTGCCAGCAGTATCCTACAGACGTCCTACAATGAGCAGTTCTTC; v_call: TRBV6-5; j_call: TRBJ2-1; d_call: -; clone_size: -
cdr3_aa: CASSHSGVLDTQYF; cdr3_nt: TGCGCCAGCAGTCATAGCGGGGTATTAGATACGCAGTATTTT; v_call: TRBV10-2; j_call: TRBJ2-3; d_call: TRBD2; clone_size: -
cdr3_aa: CASSSTGSGFCF; cdr3_nt: TGTGCCAGCAGCTCCACAGGGTCGGGTTTCTGCTTC; v_call: TRBV7-9; j_call: TRBJ2-7; d_call: -; clone_size: -